This T cell receptor beta chain was observed in a study of OX40 agonist ivuxolimab in advanced cancers. TCRdb's copy holds only in-frame clones and misses some; the assay was immunoSEQ multiplex PCR. The data contain roughly 26,000 clones, about nine tenths of them singletons. Peripheral blood came from all dose cohorts at three timepoints. The V and J ends lost 1 base and 4 bases respectively, with 16 bases between them. Germline V gene sequence: CDR1 SGHTA, CDR2 FQGNSA. This CDR3 spans 17 amino acids. The clonotype comes from an adult with an advanced solid tumor such as melanoma, head and neck, liver or kidney cancer. V is TRBV7-2 and J is TRBJ1-4, with D possibly TRBD1 on 6 matching bases. The sample here was CD4+ or CD8+ T cells sorted from blood, taken in a trial of the OX40 agonist ivuxolimab. CDR3: CASSLGGWGAYNEKLFF. The DNA of the CDR3 is TGTGCCAGCAGCTTAGGGGGATGGGGGGCTTATAATGAAAAACTGTTTTTT.